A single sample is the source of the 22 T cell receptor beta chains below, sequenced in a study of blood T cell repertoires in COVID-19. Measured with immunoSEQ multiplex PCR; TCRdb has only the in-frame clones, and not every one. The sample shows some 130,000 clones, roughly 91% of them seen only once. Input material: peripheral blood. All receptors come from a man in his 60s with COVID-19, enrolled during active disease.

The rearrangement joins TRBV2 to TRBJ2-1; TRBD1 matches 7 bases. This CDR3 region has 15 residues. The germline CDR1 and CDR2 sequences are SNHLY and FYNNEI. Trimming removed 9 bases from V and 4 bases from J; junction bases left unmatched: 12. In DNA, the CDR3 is TGTGCCAGTAGAATTAGGGGGCTAGAATACAATGAGCAGTTCTTC. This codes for CASRIRGLEYNEQFF.

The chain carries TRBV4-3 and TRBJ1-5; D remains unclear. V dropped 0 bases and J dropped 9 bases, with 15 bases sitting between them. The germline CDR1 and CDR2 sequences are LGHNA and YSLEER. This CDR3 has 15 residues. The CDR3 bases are TGCGCCAGCAGCCAAGATCTGAGCACGGTTCGGCCCCAGCATTTT. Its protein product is CASSQDLSTVRPQHF.

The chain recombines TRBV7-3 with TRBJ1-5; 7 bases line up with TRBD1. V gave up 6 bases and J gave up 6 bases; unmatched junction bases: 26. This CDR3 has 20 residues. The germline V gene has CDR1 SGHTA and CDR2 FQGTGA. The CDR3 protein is CASSSRETGSPGGHSQPQHF. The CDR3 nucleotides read TGTGCCAGCAGTTCACGGGAGACAGGGTCCCCAGGGGGGCACAGTCAGCCCCAGCATTTT.

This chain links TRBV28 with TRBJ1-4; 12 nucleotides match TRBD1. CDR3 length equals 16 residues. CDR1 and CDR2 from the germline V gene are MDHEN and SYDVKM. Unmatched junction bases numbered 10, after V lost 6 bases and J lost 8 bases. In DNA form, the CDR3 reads TGTGCCAGCAGGAAAAACCGGGACAGGGGGCGCGAAAAACTGTTTTTT. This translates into CASRKNRDRGREKLFF.

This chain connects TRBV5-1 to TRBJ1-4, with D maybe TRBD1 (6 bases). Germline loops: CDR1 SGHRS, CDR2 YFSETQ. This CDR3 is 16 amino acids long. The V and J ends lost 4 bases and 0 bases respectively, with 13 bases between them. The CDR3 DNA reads TGCGCCAGCAGCCGCGGACAGATCGCAACTAATGAAAAACTGTTTTTT. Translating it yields CASSRGQIATNEKLFF.

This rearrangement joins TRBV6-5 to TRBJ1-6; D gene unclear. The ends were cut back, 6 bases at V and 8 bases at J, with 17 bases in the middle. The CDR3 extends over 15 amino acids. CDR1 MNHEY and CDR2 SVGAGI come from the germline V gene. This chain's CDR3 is CASRPTRGSDSPLHF. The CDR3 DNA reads TGTGCCAGCAGACCTACCCGGGGATCGGATTCACCCCTCCACTTT.

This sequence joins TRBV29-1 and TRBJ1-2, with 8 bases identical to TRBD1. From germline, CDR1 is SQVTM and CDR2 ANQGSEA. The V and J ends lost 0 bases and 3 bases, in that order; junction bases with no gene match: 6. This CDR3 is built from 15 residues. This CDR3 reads CSVEDEAGGYYGYTF. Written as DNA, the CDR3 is TGCAGCGTTGAAGATGAGGCAGGGGGCTACTATGGCTACACCTTC. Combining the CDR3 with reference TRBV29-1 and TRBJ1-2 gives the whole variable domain SAVISQKPSRDICQRGTSLTIQCQVDSQVTMMFWYRQQPGQSLTLIATANQGSEATYESGFVIDKFPISRPNLTFSTLTVSNMSPEDSSIYLCSVEDEAGGYYGYTFGSGTRLTVV.

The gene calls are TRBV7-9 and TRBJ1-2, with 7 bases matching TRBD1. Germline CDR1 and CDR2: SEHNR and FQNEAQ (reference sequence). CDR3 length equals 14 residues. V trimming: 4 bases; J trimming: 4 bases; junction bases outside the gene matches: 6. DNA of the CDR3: TGTGCCAGCAGCTCGCGACAGGGTGGCTATGGCTACACCTTC. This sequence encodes CASSSRQGGYGYTF.

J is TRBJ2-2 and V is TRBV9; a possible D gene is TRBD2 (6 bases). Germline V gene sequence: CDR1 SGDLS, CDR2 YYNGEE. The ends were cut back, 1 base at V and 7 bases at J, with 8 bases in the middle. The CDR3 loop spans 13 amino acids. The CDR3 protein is CASSVTGDGELFF. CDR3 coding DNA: TGTGCCAGCAGCGTAACGGGGGACGGGGAGCTGTTTTTT.

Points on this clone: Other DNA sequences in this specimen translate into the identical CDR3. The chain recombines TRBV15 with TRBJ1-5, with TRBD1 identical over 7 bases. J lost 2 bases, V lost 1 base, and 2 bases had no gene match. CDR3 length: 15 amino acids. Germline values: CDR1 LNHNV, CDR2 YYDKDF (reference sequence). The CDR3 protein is CATSRGQGGNQPQHF. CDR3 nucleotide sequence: TGTGCCACCAGCAGAGGACAGGGTGGCAATCAGCCCCAGCATTTT.

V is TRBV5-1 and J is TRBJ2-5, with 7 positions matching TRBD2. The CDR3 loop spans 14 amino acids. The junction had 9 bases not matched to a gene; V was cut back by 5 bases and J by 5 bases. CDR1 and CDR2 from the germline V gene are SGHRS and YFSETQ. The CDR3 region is CASSRGGLGETQYF. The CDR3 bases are TGCGCCAGCAGTCGGGGAGGGTTGGGGGAGACCCAGTACTTC.

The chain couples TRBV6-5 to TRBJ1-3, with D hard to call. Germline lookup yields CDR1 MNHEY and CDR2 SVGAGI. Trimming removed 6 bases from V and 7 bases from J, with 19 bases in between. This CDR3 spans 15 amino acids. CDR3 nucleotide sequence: TGTGCCAGCAGCGAGGTTCGGGGATTGGGCAACACCATATATTTT. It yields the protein CASSEVRGLGNTIYF.

The CDR3 loop reads CASSLKEENSPLHF. CDR3 bases: TGTGCCAGCAGCCTGAAGGAGGAAAATTCACCCCTCCACTTT. The V call is TRBV28, the J call TRBJ1-6; no firm D call. The germline V gene has CDR1 MDHEN and CDR2 SYDVKM. This CDR3 has 14 residues. Trimming removed 6 bases at V and 7 bases at J, with 13 bases between.

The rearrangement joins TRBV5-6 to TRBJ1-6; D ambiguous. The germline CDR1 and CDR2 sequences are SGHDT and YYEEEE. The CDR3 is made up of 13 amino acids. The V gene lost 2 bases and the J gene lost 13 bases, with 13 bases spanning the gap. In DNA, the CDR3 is TGTGCCAGCAGCTTTAGATCTCGCGCCCCCCTCCACTTT. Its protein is CASSFRSRAPLHF.

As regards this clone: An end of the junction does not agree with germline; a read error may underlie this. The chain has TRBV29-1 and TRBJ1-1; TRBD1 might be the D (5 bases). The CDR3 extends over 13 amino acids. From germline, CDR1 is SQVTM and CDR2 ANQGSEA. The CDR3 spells CSVERYGAAGVGF. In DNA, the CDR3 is TGCAGCGTTGAACGGTATGGGGCCGCGGGGGTTGGTTTT. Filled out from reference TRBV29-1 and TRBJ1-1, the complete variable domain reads SAVISQKPSRDICQRGTSLTIQCQVDSQVTMMFWYRQQPGQSLTLIATANQGSEATYESGFVIDKFPISRPNLTFSTLTVSNMSPEDSSIYLCSVERYGAAGVGFGQGTRLTVV.

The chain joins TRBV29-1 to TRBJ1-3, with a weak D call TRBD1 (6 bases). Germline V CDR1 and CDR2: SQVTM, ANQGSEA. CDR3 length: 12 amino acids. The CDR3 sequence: CSFAGAGNTIYF. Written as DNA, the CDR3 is TGCAGTTTTGCAGGGGCTGGAAACACCATATATTTT.

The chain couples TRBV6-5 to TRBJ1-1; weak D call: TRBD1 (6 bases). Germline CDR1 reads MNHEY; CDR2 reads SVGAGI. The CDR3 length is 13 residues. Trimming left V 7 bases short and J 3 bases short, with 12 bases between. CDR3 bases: TGTGCCAGCACACACAGGGTGGACACTGAAGCTTTCTTT. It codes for CASTHRVDTEAFF.

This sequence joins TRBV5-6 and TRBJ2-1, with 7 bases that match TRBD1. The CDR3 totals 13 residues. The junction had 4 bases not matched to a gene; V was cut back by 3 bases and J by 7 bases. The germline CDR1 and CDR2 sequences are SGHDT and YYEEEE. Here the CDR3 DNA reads TGTGCCAGCAGCTGGGGGACAGTTAATGAGCAGTTCTTC. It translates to CASSWGTVNEQFF.

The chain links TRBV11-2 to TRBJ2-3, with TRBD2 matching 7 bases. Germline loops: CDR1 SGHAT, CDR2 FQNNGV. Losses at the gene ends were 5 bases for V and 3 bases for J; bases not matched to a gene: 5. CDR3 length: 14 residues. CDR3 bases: TGTGCCAGCAGCCCGAGCGGGGCGACAGATACGCAGTATTTT. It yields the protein CASSPSGATDTQYF.

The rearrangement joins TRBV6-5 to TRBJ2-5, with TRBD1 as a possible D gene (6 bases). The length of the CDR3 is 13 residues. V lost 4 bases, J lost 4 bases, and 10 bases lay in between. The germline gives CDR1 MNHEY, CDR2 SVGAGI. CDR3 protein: CASSSIRGETQYF. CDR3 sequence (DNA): TGTGCCAGCAGTTCGATCAGGGGAGAGACCCAGTACTTC.

CDR3 DNA: TGTGCCAGCAGCTTAACGGGGTTAGCGGGGGGCGTAGGTACGCAGTATTTT. This encodes CASSLTGLAGGVGTQYF. This rearrangement joins TRBV7-3 to TRBJ2-3, with 10 bases fitting TRBD2. The CDR3 spans 17 residues. CDR1 SGHTA and CDR2 FQGTGA come from the germline V gene. V dropped 0 bases and J dropped 8; count of bases not matched to a gene: 11.

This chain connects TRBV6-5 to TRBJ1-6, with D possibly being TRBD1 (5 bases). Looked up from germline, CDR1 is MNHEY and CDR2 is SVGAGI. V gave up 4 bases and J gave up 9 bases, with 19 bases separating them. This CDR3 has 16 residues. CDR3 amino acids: CASSSPAGGESSPLHF. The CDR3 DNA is TGTGCCAGCAGTTCCCCGGCGGGGGGAGAGAGTTCACCCCTCCACTTT.